Below, one T cell receptor beta chain is given with its context. Its specificity is not known. V lost 5 bases and J 9 bases, leaving 13 bases between the germline ends. Germline V gene data show CDR1 as SGHTA and CDR2 as FQGNSA. This CDR3 spans 12 amino acids. The PCR employed 60 Vbeta primers together with 13 Jbeta primers. Sequenced by immunoSEQ multiplex PCR; TCRdb stores in-frame clones only, minus some. The sample yields approximately 170,000 clones, 80% to 90% seen once. The data originate from a study of cytomegalovirus exposure and HLA in healthy donors. Points from the study as a whole: As a later analysis showed, a missense DCLRE1C variant was linked to trimming of TCR beta V- and J-genes. Among the CMV-associated chains, a few were confirmed in vitro as specific for CMV antigens. Most TCRs appeared rarely, but some public TCRs recurred in many donors.

Participants comprised healthy donors of bone marrow. The J gene is TRBJ2-5, the V gene TRBV7-2; tentative D call: TRBD1 (6 bases). The sequence was collected from a man in his thirties or forties in good health and CMV-seropositive. Sequencing input: PBMCs. The DNA of the CDR3 is TGTGCCAGCAGCCAGGCCCCAGGGGCCCAGTACTTC. Translated: CASSQAPGAQYF. Full variable domain (remainder filled in from reference TRBV7-2 and TRBJ2-5): GAGVSQSPSNKVTEKGKDVELRCDPISGHTALYWYRQSLGQGLEFLIYFQGNSAPDKSGLPSDRFSAERTGGSVSTLTIQRTQQEDSAVYLCASSQAPGAQYFGPGTRLLVL.